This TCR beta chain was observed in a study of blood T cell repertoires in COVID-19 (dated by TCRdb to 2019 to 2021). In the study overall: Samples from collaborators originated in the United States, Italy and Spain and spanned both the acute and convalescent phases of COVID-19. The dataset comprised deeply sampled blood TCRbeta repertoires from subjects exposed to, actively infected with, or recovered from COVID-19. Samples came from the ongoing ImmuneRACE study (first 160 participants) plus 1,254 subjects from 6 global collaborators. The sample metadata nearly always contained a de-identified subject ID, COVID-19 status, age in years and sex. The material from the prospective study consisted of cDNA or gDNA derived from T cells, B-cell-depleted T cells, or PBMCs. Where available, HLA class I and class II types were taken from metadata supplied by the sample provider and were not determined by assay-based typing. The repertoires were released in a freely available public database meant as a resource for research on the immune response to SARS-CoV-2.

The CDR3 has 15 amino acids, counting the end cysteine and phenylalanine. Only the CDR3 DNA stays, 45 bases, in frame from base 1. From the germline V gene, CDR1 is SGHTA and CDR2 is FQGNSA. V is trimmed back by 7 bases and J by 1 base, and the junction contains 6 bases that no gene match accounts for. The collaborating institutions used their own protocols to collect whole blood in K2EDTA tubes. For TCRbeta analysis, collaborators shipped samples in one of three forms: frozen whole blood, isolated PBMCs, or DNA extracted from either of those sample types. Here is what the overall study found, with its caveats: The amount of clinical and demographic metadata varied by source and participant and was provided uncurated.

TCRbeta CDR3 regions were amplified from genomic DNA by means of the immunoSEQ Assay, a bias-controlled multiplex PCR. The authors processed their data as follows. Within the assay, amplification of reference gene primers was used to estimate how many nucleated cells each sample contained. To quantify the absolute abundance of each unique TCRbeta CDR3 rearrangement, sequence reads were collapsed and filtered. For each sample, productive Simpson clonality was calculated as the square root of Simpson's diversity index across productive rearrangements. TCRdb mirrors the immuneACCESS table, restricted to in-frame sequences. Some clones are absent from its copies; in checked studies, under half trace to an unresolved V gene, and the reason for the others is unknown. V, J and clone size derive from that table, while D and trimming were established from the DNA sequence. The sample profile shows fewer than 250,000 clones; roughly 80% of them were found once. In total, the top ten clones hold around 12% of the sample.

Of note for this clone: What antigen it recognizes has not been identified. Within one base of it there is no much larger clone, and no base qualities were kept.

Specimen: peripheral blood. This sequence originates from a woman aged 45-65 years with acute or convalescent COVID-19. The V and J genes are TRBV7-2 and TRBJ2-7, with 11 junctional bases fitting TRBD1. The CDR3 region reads CASTLGTGGSYEQYF. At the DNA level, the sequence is TGTGCCAGCACCTTGGGGACAGGGGGATCCTACGAGCAGTACTTC.